This T cell receptor (beta chain) is drawn from a study of cytomegalovirus exposure and HLA in healthy donors. Comment on this clone: The antigen is unknown.

Findings of the study overall: The authors later found TCR association rates varying by HLA locus, with DRB1 most and HLA-C fewest. Apparent HLA restriction characterized most CMV-associated TCR beta chains in a later analysis. In vitro experiments confirmed that three CMV-associated chains were specific for CMV antigens. The authors judged a highly shared variant cluster likely a sequencing artifact.

The V and J ends lost 1 base and 6 bases, in that order; junction bases with no gene match: 12. CDR1 is SGHTA and CDR2 is FQGNSA in the germline V gene. CDR3 length equals 17 residues. PCR primers comprised 60 Vbeta and 13 Jbeta primers. Produced via immunoSEQ multiplex PCR; TCRdb's table is partial and in-frame only. The repertoire holds some 140,000 clones, with around 79% as singletons. The receptor was isolated from a female donor in good health and CMV-seronegative. The rearrangement links TRBV7-2 to TRBJ2-1; 7 bases map to TRBD2. Sequencing input: PBMCs. The CDR3 DNA sequence: TGTGCCAGCAGCTTAGGCCGAATAAGCGGGGTCGGCAATGAGCAGTTCTTC. It codes for CASSLGRISGVGNEQFF.